Below are 6 T cell receptor beta chains sequenced from a single sample in a study of blood T cell repertoires in COVID-19. Produced via immunoSEQ multiplex PCR; TCRdb's table is partial and in-frame only. The sample contains 190,000 or so clones, 94% of which appear only once. What was sequenced was peripheral blood. The receptors here all came from a young man with COVID-19, enrolled during active disease.

With respect to this clone: This sample includes further DNA sequences coding for the same CDR3. V usage is TRBV20-1 and J usage is TRBJ2-7, with 9 bases lining up with TRBD2. V lost 6 bases, J lost 5 bases, and 2 bases stayed unmatched. This CDR3 comprises 11 residues. Germline CDR1 is DFQATT and CDR2 is SNEGSKA (reference sequence). The CDR3 loop reads CSATSGHEQYF. In nucleotides, the CDR3 is TGCAGTGCCACTAGCGGGCACGAGCAGTACTTC.

V and J are TRBV4-1 and TRBJ2-7, with a possible D match to TRBD1 (6 bases). The CDR3 sequence is 15 residues long. The V end was cut by 1 base, the J end by 2 bases, with 12 bases between. Germline CDR1 reads MGHRA; CDR2 reads YSYEKL. The CDR3 DNA sequence: TGCGCCAGCAGCCAAGTTCAGGGGTCTACCTACGAGCAGTACTTC. Protein sequence: CASSQVQGSTYEQYF.

The gene calls are TRBV7-9 and TRBJ2-1, with 11 bases fitting TRBD2. In germline, CDR1 is SEHNR, CDR2 FQNEAQ (reference sequence). CDR3 size: 15 residues. V was pared by 2 bases and J by 8 bases, with 5 bases of the junction left unmatched. The CDR3 region is CASSLTSGGSYEQFF. The CDR3 DNA sequence: TGTGCCAGCAGCTTAACTAGCGGGGGAAGCTATGAGCAGTTCTTC.

The chain employs TRBV6-5 and TRBJ1-3, with D tentatively TRBD1 (5 bases). V lost 2 bases to trimming and J lost 4 bases, with 9 bases between them. The V gene's germline CDR1 is MNHEY and CDR2 SVGAGI. This CDR3 contains 14 residues. CDR3 sequence reads: CASSYGAVGNTIYF. Written as DNA, the CDR3 is TGTGCCAGCAGTTACGGGGCAGTGGGAAACACCATATATTTT.

CDR3 coding DNA: TGTGCCAGCTCACCACCGGCTAGCGGGGGGAACACCGGGGAGCTGTTTTTT. Its translation is CASSPPASGGNTGELFF. The chain uses TRBV18 and TRBJ2-2; 10 positions agree with TRBD2. V was pared by 0 bases and J by 1 base, with 2 bases of the junction left unmatched. CDR1 is KGHSH, CDR2 LQKENI, per germline. The CDR3 is 17 amino acids. The complete variable domain, with remaining parts taken from reference TRBV18 and TRBJ2-2, reads NAGVMQNPRHLVRRRGQEARLRCSPMKGHSHVYWYRQLPEEGLKFMVYLQKENIIDESGMPKERFSAEFPKEGPSILRIQQVVRGDSAAYFCASSPPASGGNTGELFFGEGSRLTVL.

This chain links TRBV4-1 with TRBJ2-1, with D possibly being TRBD1 (5 bases). V lost 5 bases, J lost 4 bases, and 15 bases lay in between. Germline loops: CDR1 MGHRA, CDR2 YSYEKL. The CDR3 sequence is 15 residues long. The CDR3 loop reads CASSAPGLRYNEQFF. DNA of the CDR3: TGCGCCAGCAGCGCTCCAGGGCTCAGGTACAATGAGCAGTTCTTC.